The entry below gives a single TCR beta chain sequence along with its context. The sample originates from a study of blood T cell repertoires in COVID-19. Across the whole study: The study drew acute and convalescent COVID-19 samples from the United States, Italy and Spain. The analysed material was cDNA or gDNA that came from T cells, B-cell-depleted T cells, or PBMCs.

Methods used by the authors: Counts of nucleated cells, estimated from reference gene primer amplification, were obtained. Data came from immunoSEQ multiplex PCR; TCRdb stores just in-frame clones and leaves some out. The DNA was the basis for D and trimming; V, J and clone size are from that table. The data contain a few hundred thousand clones, about 88% of them singletons. The CDR3 loop spans 15 amino acids. Germline values: CDR1 MGHRA, CDR2 YSYEKL. V shed 1 base, J shed 3 bases, and the junction held 1 base outside the gene matches. The sequence was collected from a woman aged 40-49 years who had recovered from COVID-19. Sequencing used peripheral blood. V usage is TRBV4-1 and J usage is TRBJ2-3, with TRBD2 identical over 10 bases. The CDR3 reads CASSQVGLATDTQYF. The CDR3 bases are TGCGCCAGCAGCCAAGTGGGACTAGCGACAGATACGCAGTATTTT.